Below, 6 T cell receptor beta chains from the same sample are listed, as sequenced in a study of tumor-infiltrating lymphocytes in primary liver carcinoma. In addition to blood RNA drawn from unsorted whole blood, germline DNA was extracted. Constant-region priming of 500 ng total RNA yielded TCR beta cDNA. A slightly modified ARM-PCR protocol with three nested multiplex PCR rounds produced these TCR beta libraries. Rounds one and two of PCR, each of 10 cycles, were primed with TRBV1-TRBV30 forward primers and a C-beta reverse primer. TCRdb ran MiXCR on the multiplex PCR reads and lists one entry per CDR3 protein. This sample has around 330,000 distinct CDR3 sequences, with around three fifths found just once. Sequenced material: peripheral blood. These receptors all come from a man aged 40-49 years with primary liver carcinoma and hepatitis B virus infection.

This clonotype has just one count. This sequence joins TRBV11-2 and TRBJ2-6; D might be TRBD2 (5 bases). From germline, CDR1 is SGHAT and CDR2 FQNNGV. There are 15 residues in the CDR3. CDR3 sequence: CVTQRPHPGANVLTF. The CDR3 bases are TGTGTCACCCAGCGGCCGCACCCTGGGGCCAACGTCCTGACTTTC.

The rearrangement uses TRBV11-1 and TRBJ2-1, with D tentatively TRBD2 (6 bases). Deletions cut 5 bases from V and 2 bases from J, with 22 bases between. Germline V gene lookup returns CDR1 SGHAT and CDR2 FQDESV (reference sequence). The CDR3 runs 18 residues. CDR3 DNA: TGTGCCAGCAGCATAAGGCGGACCGGGACTTACGCCTACAATGAGCAGTTCTTC. It codes for CASSIRRTGTYAYNEQFF.

A word on this clonotype: A much larger clone sits a single nucleotide away, making a read error possible. This sequence joins TRBV6-5 and TRBJ2-1; either TRBD1 or TRBD2 may fit D (5 bases each). The V end lost 6 bases, the J end lost 9 bases, and 15 bases lay between the germline ends. Germline V CDR1 and CDR2: MNHEY, SVGAGI. The CDR3 extends over 13 amino acids. CDR3 sequence reads: CASRASGDVEQFF. CDR3 nucleotides: TGTGCCAGCAGGGCCTCTGGGGACGTTGAGCAGTTCTTC.

Worth noting for this clonotype: One end of the junction is discordant with germline, which a read error may explain. The chain is built from TRBV5-1 and TRBJ2-7, with 8 bases fitting TRBD2. CDR1 SGHRS and CDR2 YFSETQ come from the germline V gene. This CDR3 is built from 14 residues. Here the CDR3 reads CGSSRTSIIYEQYF. Written as DNA, the CDR3 is TGTGGCAGCAGCCGGACTAGCATAATCTACGAGCAGTACTTC.

Notes on this clonotype: This may be a read error: a much more frequent sequence differs by one nucleotide. The chain couples TRBV12-3 or TRBV12-4 to TRBJ2-5; D is unclear. This CDR3 has 10 amino acids. The CDR3 spells CASSLTTLSF. The CDR3 coding sequence is TGTGCCAGCAGTTTGACGACCCTGTCCTTC.

As concerns this clonotype: Its ends do not fully match the called genes, so a read error is possible. The chain joins TRBV12-5 to TRBJ2-2, with 9 bases identical to TRBD2. The CDR3 totals 17 residues. Germline V gives CDR1 LGHNT, CDR2 FRNRAP. The DNA for the CDR3 is TGTACTAGTGGTCTTCTACTAGCGGGCGCGAACACCGGGGAGCTGTTTTTT. Encoded protein: CTSGLLLAGANTGELFF. The complete variable domain, with remaining parts taken from reference TRBV12-5 and TRBJ2-2, reads DARVTQTPRHKVTEMGQEVTMRCQPILGHNTVFWYRQTMMQGLELLAYFRNRAPLDDSGMPKDRFSAEMPDATLATLKIQPSEPRDSAVYFCTSGLLLAGANTGELFFGEGSRLTVL.